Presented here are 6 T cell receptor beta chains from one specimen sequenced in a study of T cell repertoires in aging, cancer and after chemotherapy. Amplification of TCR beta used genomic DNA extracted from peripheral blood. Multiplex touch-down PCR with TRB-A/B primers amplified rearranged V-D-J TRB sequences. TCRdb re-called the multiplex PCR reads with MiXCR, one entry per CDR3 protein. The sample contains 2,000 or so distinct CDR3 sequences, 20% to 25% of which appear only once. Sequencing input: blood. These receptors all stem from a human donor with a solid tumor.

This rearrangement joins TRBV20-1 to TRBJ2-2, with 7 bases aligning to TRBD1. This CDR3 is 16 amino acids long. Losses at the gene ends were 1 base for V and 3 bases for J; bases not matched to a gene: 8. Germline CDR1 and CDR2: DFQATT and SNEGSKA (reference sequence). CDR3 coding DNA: TGCAGTGCTAGAGCGCTGCCCGGGACAGACACCGGGGAGCTGTTTTTT. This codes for CSARALPGTDTGELFF.

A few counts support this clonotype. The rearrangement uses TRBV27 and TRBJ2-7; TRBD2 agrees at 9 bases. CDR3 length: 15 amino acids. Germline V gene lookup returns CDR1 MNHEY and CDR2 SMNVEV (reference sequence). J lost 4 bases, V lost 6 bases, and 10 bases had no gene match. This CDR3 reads CASRRLLAGGYEQYF. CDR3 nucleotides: TGTGCCAGCAGGCGTCTCCTGGCGGGAGGGTACGAGCAGTACTTC.

CDR3 residues: CASSYESNSYNSPLHF. The CDR3 DNA follows: TGTGCCAGCAGTTATGAGAGCAACTCCTATAATTCACCCCTCCACTTT. V gene TRBV27 combines with J gene TRBJ1-6; D is uncertain. CDR3 size: 16 residues. With 4 bases removed from V and 0 bases from J, the gap between germline ends came to 10 bases. CDR1 is MNHEY and CDR2 is SMNVEV in the germline V gene (reference sequence).

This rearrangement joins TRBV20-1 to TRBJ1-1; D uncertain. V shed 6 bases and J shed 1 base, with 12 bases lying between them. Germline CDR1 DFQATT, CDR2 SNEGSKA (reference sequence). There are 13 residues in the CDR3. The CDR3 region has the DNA TGCAGTGCGAGTTTATACAGGAACACTGAAGCTTTCTTT. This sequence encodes CSASLYRNTEAFF.

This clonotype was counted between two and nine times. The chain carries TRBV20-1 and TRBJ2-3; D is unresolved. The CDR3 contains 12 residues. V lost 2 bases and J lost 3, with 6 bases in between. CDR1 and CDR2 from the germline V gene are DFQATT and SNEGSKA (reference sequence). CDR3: CSARSWTDTQYF. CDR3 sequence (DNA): TGCAGTGCTAGATCCTGGACAGATACGCAGTATTTT.

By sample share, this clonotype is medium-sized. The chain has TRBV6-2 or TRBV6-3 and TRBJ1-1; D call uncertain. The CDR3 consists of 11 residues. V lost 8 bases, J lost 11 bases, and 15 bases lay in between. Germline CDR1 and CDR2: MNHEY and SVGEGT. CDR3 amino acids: CASLDRYKAFF. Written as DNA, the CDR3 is TGTGCCAGCCTGGACCGATATAAGGCTTTCTTT.